This record looks at one T cell receptor beta chain sequence and its context. The source material, RNA transcripts, was used to amplify TCR beta CDR3 regions. A first-round RT-PCR of the TCR CDR3 used the HTBI primer set. TCRdb fed the multiplex PCR reads into MiXCR, producing one record per CDR3 protein. The sample carries 500,000 to 600,000 distinct CDR3 sequences, over 15% recorded once. This entry is derived from a study of T cells in Graves' hyperthyroidism and ophthalmopathy. The CDR3 is 14 residues long. Germline assignment: CDR1 SEHNR and CDR2 FQNEAQ (reference sequence). The junction had 4 bases not matched to a gene; V was cut back by 6 bases and J by 6 bases. Diagnoses used clinical symptoms, serum thyroxine and TRAb, thyroid ultrasound and orbital computed tomography.

The rearrangement joins TRBV7-9 to TRBJ1-4, with 10 bases lining up with TRBD1. Specimen: blood. This receptor was taken from a woman aged 18 to 35 with Graves' hyperthyroidism. This chain's CDR3 is CASRSGQGHEKLFF. CDR3 DNA sequence: TGTGCCAGCAGGTCGGGACAGGGGCATGAAAAACTGTTTTTT.